A selection of T cell receptor beta chains follows, all from one sample in a study of beta chain features in type 1 diabetes. TCRdb's table, derived via immunoSEQ multiplex PCR, lists solely in-frame clones and lacks some. In the table there are about 240,000 clones, approximately 15% of which are singletons. Sequenced: naive CD4+ T cells from blood. The receptors were gathered from a man aged 25-45 years with type 1 diabetes. CDR3s include the opening cysteine and the closing phenylalanine or tryptophan. D genes are given only for firm matches. A clone size is listed for some rows: how often the clone was seen (once, few, many), or a class if it is expanded.

size	V	J	D	DNA	CDR3
NA	TRBV5-4	TRBJ2-1	NA	TGTGCCAGCAGCTTGGGCCAGGGTGACAATGAGCAGTTCTTC	CASSLGQGDNEQFF
few	TRBV5-1	TRBJ1-1	NA	TGCGCCAGCAGCGACCACAGGAGGGGGAACACTGAAGCTTTCTTT	CASSDHRRGNTEAFF
few	TRBV5-1	TRBJ2-3	TRBD2	TGCGCCAGCAGCTTGGACGCTAGCGGAGCCCCCCCAGATACGCAGTATTTT	CASSLDASGAPPDTQYF
NA	TRBV18	TRBJ1-1	NA	TGTGCCAGCTCACCACGGGGCTTCACGACCGGGACTGAAGCTTTCTTT	CASSPRGFTTGTEAFF
NA	TRBV19	TRBJ1-1	NA	TGTGCCACAACCTCCGCTCAAGGGAGCACTGAAGCTTTCTTT	CATTSAQGSTEAFF
few	TRBV5-1	TRBJ2-7	TRBD1	TGCGCCAGCAGCTTTACAGCCGGACAGGGGCCTAGGGACGAGCAGTACTTC	CASSFTAGQGPRDEQYF
NA	TRBV4-2	TRBJ2-3	TRBD1	TGTGCCAGCAGCCAAGGGGACAGGTACACAGATACGCAGTATTTT	CASSQGDRYTDTQYF
NA	TRBV4-1	TRBJ2-1	TRBD2	TGCGCCAGCAGCCAAGCGTCTAGCGGGACCTACAATGAGCAGTTCTTC	CASSQASSGTYNEQFF
few	TRBV7-9	TRBJ2-3	TRBD2	TGTGCCAGCAGCTTCTTAGCGGGGGGCACAGATACGCAGTATTTT	CASSFLAGGTDTQYF
NA	TRBV6-5	TRBJ1-5	NA	TGTGCCAGCAGACCAAGGGGTTTAAATCAGCCCCAGCATTTT	CASRPRGLNQPQHF
few	TRBV30	TRBJ1-4	TRBD1	TGTGCCTGGGGGGACAGGCCTGAAAAACTGTTTTTT	CAWGDRPEKLFF
few	TRBV5-1	TRBJ1-5	NA	TGCGCCAGCAGCTTGGGGGACACTAGCAATCAGCCCCAGCATTTT	CASSLGDTSNQPQHF
few	TRBV18	TRBJ1-5	NA	TGTGCCAGCTCACCGTCGGTCCGTCAGCCCCAGCATTTT	CASSPSVRQPQHF
NA	TRBV19	TRBJ2-1	TRBD1	TGTGCCAGTAGGACAGGGTACAATGAGCAGTTCTTC	CASRTGYNEQFF
NA	TRBV5-1	TRBJ2-2	TRBD2	TGCGCCAGCTCCGGGACTAGCAACACCGGGGAGCTGTTTTTT	CASSGTSNTGELFF
NA	TRBV6-5	TRBJ2-7	TRBD2	TGTGCCAGCAGCCCCTGGGAGGGGCGCGGTAACGAGCAGTACTTC	CASSPWEGRGNEQYF
few	TRBV4-1	TRBJ2-7	NA	TGCGCCAGCAGCCAAGAGTCAGGGGCCACATCTTACGAGCAGTACTTC	CASSQESGATSYEQYF
NA	TRBV18	TRBJ2-7	TRBD2	TGTGCCAGCTCTCCTTCGGGGGGGTTCTACGAGCAGTACTTC	CASSPSGGFYEQYF
NA	TRBV5-1	TRBJ1-1	TRBD1	TGCGCCAGCAGCTTGGACGGCGGGACAGGGGAGACTGAAGCTTTCTTT	CASSLDGGTGETEAFF
NA	TRBV7-7	TRBJ2-1	TRBD1	TGTGCCAGCAGCTTGGGACAGGGGAATGAGCAGTTCTTC	CASSLGQGNEQFF
NA	TRBV5-1	TRBJ2-1	NA	TGCGCCAGCAGCGAAACAGGTTCCCGCTCCTACAATGAGCAGTTCTTC	CASSETGSRSYNEQFF
NA	TRBV12-5	TRBJ2-1	TRBD1	TGTGCTAGTGGTTTGGTACAGGGGCCGAGACTCCTCTCCTACAATGAGCAGTTCTTC	CASGLVQGPRLLSYNEQFF
once	TRBV30	TRBJ2-5	TRBD1	TGTGCCTGGAGTGTACAGGCAGGGGGAGAGACCCAGTACTTC	CAWSVQAGGETQYF
NA	TRBV29-1	TRBJ1-1	TRBD1	TGCAGCGTGACCGGGACAGGGTTGAACACTGAAGCTTTCTTT	CSVTGTGLNTEAFF
NA	TRBV4-1	TRBJ1-2	TRBD1	TGCGCCAGCAGGCGAATCGGGACAGAGGATGGCTACACCTTC	CASRRIGTEDGYTF
NA	TRBV29-1	TRBJ1-1	TRBD1	TGCAGCGGGGACAGGGGAATGAACACTGAAGCTTTCTTT	CSGDRGMNTEAFF
NA	TRBV5-1	TRBJ2-3	NA	TGCGCCAGCAGCTTGGTGACAGACACAGATACGCAGTATTTT	CASSLVTDTDTQYF
few	TRBV7-9	TRBJ1-2	NA	TGTGCCAGCAGCCTTTATGGGCAGGATGGCTACACCTTC	CASSLYGQDGYTF
NA	TRBV6-1	TRBJ1-2	TRBD1	TGTGCCAGCAGTGAATGGACAGGGCCCACCTATGGCTACACCTTC	CASSEWTGPTYGYTF
few	TRBV5-1	TRBJ1-1	NA	TGCGCCAGCAGCTTGGTAGGGGAGGGCACTGAAGCTTTCTTT	CASSLVGEGTEAFF
NA	TRBV4-2	TRBJ1-2	TRBD1	TGTGCCAGCAGCCAGCTCTGGGACAGGGTATATGGCTACACCTTC	CASSQLWDRVYGYTF
NA	TRBV2	TRBJ1-1	NA	TGTGCCAGCACCTCGAACTCTGAAGCTTTCTTT	CASTSNSEAFF
few	TRBV4-1	TRBJ2-1	NA	TGCGCCAGCAGCCAAGAAACCCAGGGAGGTGAGCAGTTCTTC	CASSQETQGGEQFF
few	TRBV6-5	TRBJ1-1	NA	TGTGCCAGCAGGCGGGACGGAAACACTGAAGCTTTCTTT	CASRRDGNTEAFF
few	TRBV7-9	TRBJ1-1	NA	TGTGCCAGCAGCTTAGGACAGCAGAACACTGAAGCTTTCTTT	CASSLGQQNTEAFF
few	TRBV18	TRBJ2-5	NA	TGTGCCAGCTCACCCCCGCCGGGACAAGAGACCCAGTACTTC	CASSPPPGQETQYF
NA	TRBV19	TRBJ1-2	TRBD1	TGTGCCAGTAGTCACGCTCCGGGACAGGGTTACGGCTACACCTTC	CASSHAPGQGYGYTF
few	TRBV23-1	TRBJ1-3	TRBD1	TGCGCCAGCACCTACCACAAGGGACAGGGCCGGGCGGACACCATATATTTT	CASTYHKGQGRADTIYF
few	TRBV7-9	TRBJ2-7	NA	TGTGCCAGCAGCTTCGCTCGGGAGCAGTACTTC	CASSFAREQYF
NA	TRBV20-1	TRBJ2-7	NA	TGCAGTGCTGGCTGGGGCGTCGAGCAGTACTTC	CSAGWGVEQYF
NA	TRBV4-2	TRBJ2-3	TRBD2	TGTGCCAGCAGCCAAGGAACAACTAGCGGGGGGCCCACAGATACGCAGTATTTT	CASSQGTTSGGPTDTQYF
NA	TRBV5-6	TRBJ2-5	TRBD2	TGTGCCAGCAGCGGGGGACTACAAGAGACCCAGTACTTC	CASSGGLQETQYF
NA	TRBV11-3	TRBJ2-1	NA	TGTGCCAGCAGCTACCGGGGAAGCTCCTACAATGAGCAGTTCTTC	CASSYRGSSYNEQFF
NA	TRBV6-5	TRBJ2-7	TRBD1	TGTGCCAGCAGTTTCTCCGGACAGGGACCCTACGAGCAGTACTTC	CASSFSGQGPYEQYF
few	TRBV5-1	TRBJ2-7	TRBD1	TGCGCCAGCAGCTTCGTGACAGGGAGTTACGAGCAGTACTTC	CASSFVTGSYEQYF